The 20 T cell receptor beta chains given below trace back to one sample, sequenced in a study of cytomegalovirus exposure and HLA in healthy donors. PCR was performed using 60 Vbeta and 13 Jbeta primers. The data were produced by immunoSEQ multiplex PCR, yet TCRdb's version contains in-frame clones alone and is incomplete. The table has about 130,000 clones, roughly 85% seen once. The sample consisted of PBMCs. These receptor sequences come from a man between 18 and 35 years old in good health and CMV-seropositive.

This clone was seen only once. The J gene is TRBJ1-6, the V gene TRBV7-9, with TRBD1 matching 10 bases. The germline CDR1 and CDR2 sequences are SEHNR and FQNEAQ (reference sequence). With V trimmed by 4 bases and J by 10 bases, 4 bases remained unmatched. The CDR3 is 14 amino acids. The CDR3 DNA reads as TGTGCCAGCAGCTCCGGACAGGGGGGCTCACCCCTCCACTTT. It is translated as CASSSGQGGSPLHF.

The chain carries TRBV19 and TRBJ1-2; TRBD1 might be the D (6 bases). Trimming removed 0 bases at V and 2 bases at J, with 13 bases between. This CDR3 has 16 residues. Germline-derived CDR1 and CDR2 are LNHDA and SQIVND (reference sequence). The CDR3 region is CASSIDSRGGNYGYTF. The CDR3 DNA follows: TGTGCCAGTAGTATAGATTCAAGGGGGGGCAACTATGGCTACACCTTC.

V and J are TRBV5-4 and TRBJ2-5; TRBD2 matches at 13 bases. Germline values: CDR1 SGHNT, CDR2 YYREEE (reference sequence). This CDR3 is built from 15 residues. The trim removed 4 bases at V and 5 bases at J, leaving 5 bases unmatched. The CDR3 region is CASSTSGGAWETQYF. CDR3 bases: TGTGCCAGCAGCACTAGCGGGGGGGCCTGGGAGACCCAGTACTTC. The full variable domain, with the rest looked up from reference TRBV5-4 and TRBJ2-5, is ETGVTQSPTHLIKTRGQQVTLRCSSQSGHNTVSWYQQALGQGPQFIFQYYREEENGRGNFPPRFSGLQFPNYSSELNVNALELDDSALYLCASSTSGGAWETQYFGPGTRLLVL.

The chain has TRBV12-5 and TRBJ1-1; 11 nucleotides agree with TRBD1. Germline V gene data show CDR1 as LGHNT and CDR2 as FRNRAP. The CDR3 length is 15 residues. Unmatched junction bases numbered 3, after V lost 1 base and J lost 5 bases. CDR3 nucleotide sequence: TGTGCTAGTGGTTTGGAAGGGACAGGGGGAACTGAAGCTTTCTTT. It codes for CASGLEGTGGTEAFF.

The J gene is TRBJ1-4, the V gene TRBV6-1, with D perhaps matching TRBD1 (6 bases). The germline gives CDR1 MNHNS, CDR2 SASEGT. The CDR3 runs to 14 residues. V was cut by 6 bases and J by 7 bases, with 15 bases left in between. The CDR3 region is CASRLTGSPEKLFF. The CDR3 DNA reads TGTGCCAGCAGGCTGACAGGTTCACCTGAAAAACTGTTTTTT.

This chain links TRBV7-2 with TRBJ2-2; maybe TRBD2 (7 bases). Trimming shortened V by 4 bases and J by 5 bases, and 23 bases separated the two germline ends. The CDR3 contains 18 residues. Germline-derived CDR1 and CDR2 are SGHTA and FQGNSA. CDR3 coding DNA: TGTGCCAGCAGCTCCGCCGGGGGCGGGGGCCTTATTACCGGGGAGCTGTTTTTT. Amino acid sequence: CASSSAGGGGLITGELFF.

Concerning this clone itself: An end of the junction does not agree with germline; a read error may underlie this. The chain combines TRBV11-2 with TRBJ2-7; 7 bases are shared with TRBD2. The germline V gene has CDR1 SGHAT and CDR2 FQNNGV. The CDR3 loop spans 14 amino acids. CDR3 sequence reads: CASSLRTRAYGQYF. The CDR3 bases are TGTGCCAGCAGCTTAAGGACTAGAGCCTACGGGCAGTACTTC.

The CDR3 DNA reads TGTGCCGGGGAGGGGGGAGGGGTAGGCTCCTACGAGCAGTACTTC. Translated, it gives CAGEGGGVGSYEQYF. This rearrangement joins TRBV30 to TRBJ2-7, with TRBD2 as a possible D gene (7 bases). V was cut by 8 bases and J by 0 bases, with 20 bases left in between. This CDR3 is 15 amino acids long. From germline, CDR1 is GTSNPN and CDR2 SVGIG (reference sequence).

The genes are TRBV10-1 and TRBJ2-1; weak D call: TRBD1 (6 bases). This CDR3 region has 15 residues. Trimming took off 2 bases at V and 3 bases at J, with 11 bases between the two ends. The germline V gene encodes CDR1 WNHNN and CDR2 SYGVQD (reference sequence). The CDR3 DNA is TGCGCCAGCAGTGAGGCCAGGGGATACTACAATGAGCAGTTCTTC. Amino acid sequence: CASSEARGYYNEQFF.

The chain is built from TRBV30 and TRBJ2-3, with TRBD1 identical over 8 bases. Per the germline V gene, CDR1 is GTSNPN and CDR2 is SVGIG (reference sequence). This CDR3 has 15 residues. V lost 1 base to trimming and J lost 4 bases; unmatched junction nucleotides: 7. The CDR3 here is CAWSERTGLPDTQYF. CDR3 coding DNA: TGTGCCTGGAGTGAAAGGACAGGGCTCCCAGATACGCAGTATTTT.

This clone has only one observation. The chain couples TRBV6-5 to TRBJ2-2; tentative D call: TRBD1 (6 bases). The CDR3 spans 14 residues. Trimming cost V 5 bases and J 5 bases, with 12 bases left between them. CDR1 is MNHEY, CDR2 SVGAGI, per germline. The DNA for the CDR3 is TGTGCCAGCAGTACCCACAGGGAAACCGGGGAGCTGTTTTTT. The encoded protein is CASSTHRETGELFF.

The chain uses TRBV7-8 and TRBJ2-5; TRBD2 aligns across 7 bases. The J call may be wrong; the DNA end is better matched by TRBJ2-7. CDR3 length equals 16 residues. The germline V gene encodes CDR1 SGHVS and CDR2 FQNEAQ. CDR3 residues: CASSLGLGGRGYEQYF. For the CDR3, the DNA is TGTGCCAGCAGCTTAGGCCTCGGGGGGAGGGGATACGAGCAGTACTTC.

J is TRBJ2-7 and V is TRBV7-3, with 9 positions matching TRBD2. This CDR3 spans 14 amino acids. Germline V gene sequence: CDR1 SGHTA, CDR2 FQGTGA. V lost 3 bases, J lost 2 bases, and 2 bases stayed unmatched. CDR3 amino acids: CASSLGLAPYEQYF. The CDR3 nucleotides are TGTGCCAGCAGCTTGGGACTAGCTCCCTACGAGCAGTACTTC.

The chain couples TRBV2 to TRBJ1-4; D possibly corresponds to TRBD1 (5 bases). Trimming took off 5 bases at V and 13 bases at J, with 17 bases between the two ends. CDR3 length equals 13 residues. Germline values: CDR1 SNHLY, CDR2 FYNNEI. The CDR3 DNA sequence: TGTGCCAGCAGTCCCACCTTCTTCCAGGGACTGTTTTTT. This codes for CASSPTFFQGLFF.

The chain uses TRBV30 and TRBJ1-6, with 9 nucleotides matching TRBD1. V lost 0 bases to trimming and J lost 7 bases; unmatched junction nucleotides: 1. This CDR3 has 14 amino acids. Per germline, CDR1 GTSNPN and CDR2 SVGIG (reference sequence). CDR3 DNA sequence: TGTGCCTGGAGTGTGACAGGGGGAAATTCACCCCTCCACTTT. Translation: CAWSVTGGNSPLHF. The full variable domain, completed using reference TRBV30 and TRBJ1-6, is SQTIHQWPATLVQPVGSPLSLECTVEGTSNPNLYWYRQAAGRGLQLLFYSVGIGQISSEVPQNLSASRPQDRQFILSSKKLLLSDSGFYLCAWSVTGGNSPLHFGNGTRLTVT.

The V call is TRBV27, the J call TRBJ1-5, with TRBD1 as a possible D gene (5 bases). The ends were cut back, 7 bases at V and 0 bases at J, with 13 bases in the middle. This CDR3 is 15 amino acids long. CDR1 and CDR2 from the germline V gene are MNHEY and SMNVEV (reference sequence). The chain's CDR3 is CASIRQWGSNQPQHF. DNA of the CDR3: TGTGCCAGCATCAGACAGTGGGGTAGCAATCAGCCCCAGCATTTT.

V is TRBV7-6 and J is TRBJ1-2, with D unresolved. The ends were cut back, 5 bases at V and 3 bases at J, with 10 bases in the middle. This CDR3 has 13 amino acids. The germline CDR1 and CDR2 sequences are SGHVS and FNYEAQ. The CDR3 DNA reads TGTGCCAGCAGCCTGGCCGGGTACTATGGCTACACCTTC. Protein product: CASSLAGYYGYTF.

The J gene is TRBJ2-7, the V gene TRBV5-1; 8 bases match TRBD2. V dropped 0 bases and J dropped 3; count of bases not matched to a gene: 5. Germline values: CDR1 SGHRS, CDR2 YFSETQ. The CDR3 is made up of 15 amino acids. The CDR3 loop is CASSLGGLADYEQYF. The DNA of the CDR3 is TGCGCCAGCAGCTTGGGAGGACTAGCCGACTACGAGCAGTACTTC.

V and J are TRBV18 and TRBJ2-6; TRBD2 matches 9 bases. The CDR3 loop spans 18 amino acids. J was trimmed by 1 base and V by 1 base; bases with no gene match: 5. CDR1 and CDR2 (germline): KGHSH, LQKENI. In nucleotides, the CDR3 is TGTGCCAGCTCACCACTCGCGGCGGGGGGGTCTGGGGCCAACGTCCTGACTTTC. This encodes CASSPLAAGGSGANVLTF.

The table lists this clone with a few counts. The chain employs TRBV10-3 and TRBJ1-2, with D possibly being TRBD1 (6 bases). Germline loops: CDR1 ENHRY, CDR2 SYGVKD. This CDR3 is built from 13 residues. V was shortened by 7 bases and J by 4 bases, with 13 bases between the two germline ends. The CDR3 nucleotides are TGTGCCATCACCCCAACAGGGATCTATGGCTACACCTTC. It yields the protein CAITPTGIYGYTF.